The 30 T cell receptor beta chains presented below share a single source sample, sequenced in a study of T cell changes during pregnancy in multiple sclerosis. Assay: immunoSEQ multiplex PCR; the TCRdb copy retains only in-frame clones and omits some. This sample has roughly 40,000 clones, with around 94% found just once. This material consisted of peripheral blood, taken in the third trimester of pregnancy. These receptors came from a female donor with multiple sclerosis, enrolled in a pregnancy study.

The CDR3 loop reads CASSLGQGSGNTIYF. The CDR3 coding sequence is TGTGCCAGCAGCTTAGGACAGGGCTCTGGAAACACCATATATTTT. This sequence joins TRBV7-3 and TRBJ1-3; 8 nucleotides agree with TRBD1. CDR3 size: 15 residues. Trimming removed 2 bases from V and 0 bases from J; junction bases left unmatched: 0. Per the germline V gene, CDR1 is SGHTA and CDR2 is FQGTGA. Combining the CDR3 with reference TRBV7-3 and TRBJ1-3 gives the whole variable domain GAGVSQTPSNKVTEKGKYVELRCDPISGHTALYWYRQSLGQGPEFLIYFQGTGAADDSGLPNDRFFAVRPEGSVSTLKIQRTERGDSAVYLCASSLGQGSGNTIYFGEGSWLTVV.

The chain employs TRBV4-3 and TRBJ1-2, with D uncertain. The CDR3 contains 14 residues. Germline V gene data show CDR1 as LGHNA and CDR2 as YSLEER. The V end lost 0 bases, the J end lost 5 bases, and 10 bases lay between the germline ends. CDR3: CASSQDRGLYGYTF. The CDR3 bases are TGCGCCAGCAGCCAAGATCGGGGTTTGTATGGCTACACCTTC.

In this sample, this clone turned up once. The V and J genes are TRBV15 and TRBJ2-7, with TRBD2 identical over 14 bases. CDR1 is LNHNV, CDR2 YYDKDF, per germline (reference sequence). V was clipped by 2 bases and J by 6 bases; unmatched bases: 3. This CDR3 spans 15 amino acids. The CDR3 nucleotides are TGTGCCACCAGCAGACTTGGGACTAGCGGGAGCGAGCAGTACTTC. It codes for CATSRLGTSGSEQYF. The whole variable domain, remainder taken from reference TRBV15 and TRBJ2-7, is DAMVIQNPRYQVTQFGKPVTLSCSQTLNHNVMYWYQQKSSQAPKLLFHYYDKDFNNEADTPDNFQSRRPNTSFCFLDIRSPGLGDTAMYLCATSRLGTSGSEQYFGPGTRLTVT.

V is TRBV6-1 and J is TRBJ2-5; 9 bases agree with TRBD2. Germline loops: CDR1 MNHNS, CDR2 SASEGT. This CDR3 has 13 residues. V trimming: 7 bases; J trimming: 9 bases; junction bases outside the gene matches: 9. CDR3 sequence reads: CASTAGTSMAQYF. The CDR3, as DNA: TGTGCCAGCACCGCAGGGACTAGCATGGCCCAGTACTTC.

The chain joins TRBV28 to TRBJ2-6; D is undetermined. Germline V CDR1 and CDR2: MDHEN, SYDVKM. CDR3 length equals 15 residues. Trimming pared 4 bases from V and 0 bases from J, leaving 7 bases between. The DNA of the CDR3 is TGTGCCAGCAGTTCTCTGAGCTCTGGGGCCAACGTCCTGACTTTC. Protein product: CASSSLSSGANVLTF. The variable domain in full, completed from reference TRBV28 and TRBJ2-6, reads DVKVTQSSRYLVKRTGEKVFLECVQDMDHENMFWYRQDPGLGLRLIYFSYDVKMKEKGDIPEGYSVSREKKERFSLILESASTNQTSMYLCASSSLSSGANVLTFGAGSRLTVL.

The CDR3 bases are TGTGCCAGTTCTCAGGGGAATTCACCCCTCCACTTT. Its protein product is CASSQGNSPLHF. J is TRBJ1-6 and V is TRBV7-3, with a possible D match to TRBD1 (6 bases). The V and J ends lost 9 bases and 7 bases respectively, with 10 bases between them. CDR1 is SGHTA, CDR2 FQGTGA, per germline. The CDR3 is 12 amino acids.

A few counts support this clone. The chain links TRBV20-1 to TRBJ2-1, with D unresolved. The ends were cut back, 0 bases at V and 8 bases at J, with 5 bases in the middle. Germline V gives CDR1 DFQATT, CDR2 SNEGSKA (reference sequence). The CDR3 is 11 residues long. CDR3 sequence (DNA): TGCAGTGCTAGAGAAGACTATGAGCAGTTCTTC. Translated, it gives CSAREDYEQFF.

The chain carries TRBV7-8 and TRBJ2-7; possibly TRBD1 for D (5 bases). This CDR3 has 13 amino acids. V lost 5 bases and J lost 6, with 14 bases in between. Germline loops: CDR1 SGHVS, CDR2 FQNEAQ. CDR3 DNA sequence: TGTGCCAGCAGCGCCCCCGGTAGGGGCGAGCAGTACTTC. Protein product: CASSAPGRGEQYF. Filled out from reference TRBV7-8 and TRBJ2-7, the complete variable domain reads GAGVSQSPRYKVAKRGQDVALRCDPISGHVSLFWYQQALGQGPEFLTYFQNEAQLDKSGLPSDRFFAERPEGSVSTLKIQRTQQEDSAVYLCASSAPGRGEQYFGPGTRLTVT.

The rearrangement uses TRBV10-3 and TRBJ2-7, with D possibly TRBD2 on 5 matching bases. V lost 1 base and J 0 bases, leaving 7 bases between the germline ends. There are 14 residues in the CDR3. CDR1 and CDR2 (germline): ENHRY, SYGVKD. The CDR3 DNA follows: TGTGCCATCAGTGAGTGGAGGAGCTCCTACGAGCAGTACTTC. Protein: CAISEWRSSYEQYF.

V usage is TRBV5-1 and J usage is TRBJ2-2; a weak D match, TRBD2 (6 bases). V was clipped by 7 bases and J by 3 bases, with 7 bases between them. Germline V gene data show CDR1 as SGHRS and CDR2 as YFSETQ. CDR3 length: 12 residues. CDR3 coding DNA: TGCGCCAGCGGGACTTACACCGGGGAGCTGTTTTTT. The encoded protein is CASGTYTGELFF.

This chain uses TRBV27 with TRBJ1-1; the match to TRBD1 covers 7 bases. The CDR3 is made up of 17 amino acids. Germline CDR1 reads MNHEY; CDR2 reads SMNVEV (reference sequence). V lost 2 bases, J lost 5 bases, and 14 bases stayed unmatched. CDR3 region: CASSLRHRGPVVTEAFF. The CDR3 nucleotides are TGTGCCAGCAGTTTACGCCACAGGGGTCCAGTGGTTACTGAAGCTTTCTTT.

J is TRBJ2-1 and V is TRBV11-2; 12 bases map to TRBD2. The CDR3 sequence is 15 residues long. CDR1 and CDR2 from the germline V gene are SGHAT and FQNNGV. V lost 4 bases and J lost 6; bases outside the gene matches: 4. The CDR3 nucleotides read TGTGCCAGCAGCTCTGGACTAGCGGGACGCAATGAGCAGTTCTTC. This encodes CASSSGLAGRNEQFF.

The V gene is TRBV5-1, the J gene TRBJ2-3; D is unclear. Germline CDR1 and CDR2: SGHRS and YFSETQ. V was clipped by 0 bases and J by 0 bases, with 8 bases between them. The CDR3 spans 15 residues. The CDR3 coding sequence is TGCGCCAGCAGCTTGGAGACAACTAGCACAGATACGCAGTATTTT. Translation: CASSLETTSTDTQYF.

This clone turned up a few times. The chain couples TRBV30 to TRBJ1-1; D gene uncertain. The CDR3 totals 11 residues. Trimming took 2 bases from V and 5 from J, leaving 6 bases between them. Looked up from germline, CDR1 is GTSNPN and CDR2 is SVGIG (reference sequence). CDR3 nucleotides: TGTGCCTGGAGTCAACGGACTGAAGCTTTCTTT. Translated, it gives CAWSQRTEAFF.

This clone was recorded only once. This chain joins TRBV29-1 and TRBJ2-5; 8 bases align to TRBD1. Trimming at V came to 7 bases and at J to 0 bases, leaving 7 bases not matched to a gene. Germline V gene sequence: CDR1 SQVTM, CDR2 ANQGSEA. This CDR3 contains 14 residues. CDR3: CSARTGMYQETQYF. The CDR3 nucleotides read TGCAGCGCTAGGACAGGGATGTACCAAGAGACCCAGTACTTC.

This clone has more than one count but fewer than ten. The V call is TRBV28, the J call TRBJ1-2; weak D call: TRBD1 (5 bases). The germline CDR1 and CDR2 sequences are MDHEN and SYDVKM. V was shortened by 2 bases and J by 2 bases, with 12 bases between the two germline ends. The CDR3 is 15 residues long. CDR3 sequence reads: CASSLGQGRNYGYTF. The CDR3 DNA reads TGTGCCAGCAGTTTAGGTCAGGGAAGGAACTATGGCTACACCTTC.

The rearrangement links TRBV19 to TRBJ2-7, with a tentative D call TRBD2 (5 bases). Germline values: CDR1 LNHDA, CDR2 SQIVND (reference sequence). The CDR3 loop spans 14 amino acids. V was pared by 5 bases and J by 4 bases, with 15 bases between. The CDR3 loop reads CASSVRDRRYEQYF. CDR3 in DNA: TGTGCCAGTAGTGTCCGGGATCGGCGGTACGAGCAGTACTTC.

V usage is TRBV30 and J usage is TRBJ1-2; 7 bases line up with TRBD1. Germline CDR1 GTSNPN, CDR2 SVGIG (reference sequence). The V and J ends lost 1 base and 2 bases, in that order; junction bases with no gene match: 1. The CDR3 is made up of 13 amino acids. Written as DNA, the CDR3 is TGTGCCTGGAGTGAGGACAGGAACTATGGCTACACCTTC. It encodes CAWSEDRNYGYTF.

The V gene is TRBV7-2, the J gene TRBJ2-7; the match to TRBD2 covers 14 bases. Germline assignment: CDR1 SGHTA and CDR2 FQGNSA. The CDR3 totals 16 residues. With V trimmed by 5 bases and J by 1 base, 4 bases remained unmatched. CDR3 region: CASSLRTSGRSYEQYF. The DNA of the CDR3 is TGTGCCAGCAGCCTCCGGACTAGCGGGAGGTCCTACGAGCAGTACTTC.

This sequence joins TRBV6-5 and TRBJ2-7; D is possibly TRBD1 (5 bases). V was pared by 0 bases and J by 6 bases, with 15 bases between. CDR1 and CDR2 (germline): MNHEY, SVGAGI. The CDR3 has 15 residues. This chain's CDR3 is CASSYSTVGVGEQYF. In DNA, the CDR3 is TGTGCCAGCAGTTACTCGACCGTAGGGGTAGGCGAGCAGTACTTC.

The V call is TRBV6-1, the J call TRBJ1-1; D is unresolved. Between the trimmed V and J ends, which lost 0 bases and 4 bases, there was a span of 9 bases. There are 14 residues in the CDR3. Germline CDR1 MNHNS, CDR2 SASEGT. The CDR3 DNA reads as TGTGCCAGCAGTGAAGCTTGGGCCGGCACTGAAGCTTTCTTT. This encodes CASSEAWAGTEAFF.

As DNA, the CDR3 is TGTGCCAGTAGTATTTCGCTTCGGGGGACTGAAGCTTTCTTT. Amino acid sequence: CASSISLRGTEAFF. The V call is TRBV19, the J call TRBJ1-1, with D maybe TRBD1 (5 bases). CDR3 length equals 14 residues. V was trimmed by 3 bases and J by 5 bases, leaving 13 bases between them. CDR1 is LNHDA and CDR2 is SQIVND in the germline V gene (reference sequence).

The CDR3 region is CASSVSRLVGANVLTF. CDR3 bases: TGTGCCAGCAGCGTATCCCGATTAGTTGGGGCCAACGTCCTGACTTTC. The V gene is TRBV13, the J gene TRBJ2-6; D unresolved. This CDR3 has 16 residues. Trimming cost V 5 bases and J 3 bases, with 14 bases left between them. Germline V gene sequence: CDR1 PRHDT, CDR2 FYEKMQ (reference sequence).

CDR3: CASSVRQGANSPLHF. The CDR3 nucleotides are TGTGCCAGCAGCGTGCGACAGGGGGCCAATTCACCCCTCCACTTT. The rearrangement uses TRBV11-2 and TRBJ1-6; 10 positions match TRBD1. The V and J ends lost 5 bases and 7 bases, in that order; junction bases with no gene match: 5. Per germline, CDR1 SGHAT and CDR2 FQNNGV. The CDR3 sequence is 15 residues long.

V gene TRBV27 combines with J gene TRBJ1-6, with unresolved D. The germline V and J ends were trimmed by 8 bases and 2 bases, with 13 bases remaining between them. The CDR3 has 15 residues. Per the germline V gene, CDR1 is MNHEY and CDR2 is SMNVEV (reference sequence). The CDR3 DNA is TGTGCCAGCCTCTTCCGGGTGCCCTATAATTCACCCCTCCACTTT. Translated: CASLFRVPYNSPLHF.

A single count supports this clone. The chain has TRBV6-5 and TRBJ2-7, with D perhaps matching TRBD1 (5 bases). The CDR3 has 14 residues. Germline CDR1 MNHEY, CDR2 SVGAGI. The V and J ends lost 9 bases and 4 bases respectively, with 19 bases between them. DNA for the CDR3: TGTGCCAGTTCCCTTCTGGGGCAATCTTACGAGCAGTACTTC. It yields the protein CASSLLGQSYEQYF.

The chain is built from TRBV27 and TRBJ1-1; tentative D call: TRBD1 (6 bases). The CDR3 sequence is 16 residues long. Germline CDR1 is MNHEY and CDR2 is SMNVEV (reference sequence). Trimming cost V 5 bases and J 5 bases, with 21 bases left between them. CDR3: CASSPSAGETGTEAFF. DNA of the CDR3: TGTGCCAGCAGTCCGTCCGCAGGGGAAACGGGGACTGAAGCTTTCTTT.

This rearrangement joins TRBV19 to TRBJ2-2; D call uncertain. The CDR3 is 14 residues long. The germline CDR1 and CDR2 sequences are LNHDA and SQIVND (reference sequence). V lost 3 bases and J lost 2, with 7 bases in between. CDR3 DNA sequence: TGTGCCAGTAGTATTGGGCTTAACACCGGGGAGCTGTTTTTT. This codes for CASSIGLNTGELFF.

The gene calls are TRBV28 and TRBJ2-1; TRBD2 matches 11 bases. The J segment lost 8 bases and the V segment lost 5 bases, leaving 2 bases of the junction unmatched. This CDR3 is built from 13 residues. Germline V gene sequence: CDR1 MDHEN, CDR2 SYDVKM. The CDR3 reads CASSRTSGYEQFF. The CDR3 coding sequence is TGTGCCAGCAGTAGGACTAGCGGGTATGAGCAGTTCTTC.

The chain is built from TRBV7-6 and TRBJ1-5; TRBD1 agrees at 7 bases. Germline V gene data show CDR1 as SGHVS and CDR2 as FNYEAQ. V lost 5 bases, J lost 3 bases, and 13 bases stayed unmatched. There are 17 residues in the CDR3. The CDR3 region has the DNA TGTGCCAGCAGCCAATCACCGCCTACAGGGGCCAATCAGCCCCAGCATTTT. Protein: CASSQSPPTGANQPQHF.